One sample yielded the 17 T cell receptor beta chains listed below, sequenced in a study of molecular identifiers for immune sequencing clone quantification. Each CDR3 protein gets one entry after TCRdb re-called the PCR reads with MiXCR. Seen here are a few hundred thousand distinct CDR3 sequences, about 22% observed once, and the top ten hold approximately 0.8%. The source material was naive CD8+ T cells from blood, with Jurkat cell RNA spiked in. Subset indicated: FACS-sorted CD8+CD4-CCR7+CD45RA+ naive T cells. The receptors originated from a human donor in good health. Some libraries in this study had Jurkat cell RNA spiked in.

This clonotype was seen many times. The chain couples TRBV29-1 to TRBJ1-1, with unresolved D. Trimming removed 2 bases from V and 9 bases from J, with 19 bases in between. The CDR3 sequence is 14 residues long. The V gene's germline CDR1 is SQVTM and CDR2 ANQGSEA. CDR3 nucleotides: TGCAGCGTTGAAATGTCCTTATCAACACTGAAAGCTTTCTTT. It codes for CSVEMSLSTLKAFF.

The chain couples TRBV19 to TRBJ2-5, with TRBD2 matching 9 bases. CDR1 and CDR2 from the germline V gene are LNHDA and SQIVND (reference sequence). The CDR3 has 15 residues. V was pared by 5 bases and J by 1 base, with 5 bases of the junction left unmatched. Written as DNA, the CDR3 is TGTGCCAGTAGTCCCAGCGGGGGGTCCCAAGAGACCCAGTACTTC. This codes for CASSPSGGSQETQYF.

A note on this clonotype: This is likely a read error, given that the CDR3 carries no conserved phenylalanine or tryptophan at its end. This CDR3 reads CASSYPMNTEAFS. Here the CDR3 DNA reads TGTGCCAGCAGTTACCCTATGAACACTGAAGCTTTCTCT. The chain joins TRBV6-2 or TRBV6-3 to TRBJ1-1; D remains unclear. Trimming shortened V by 2 bases and J by 0 bases, and 4 bases separated the two germline ends. CDR3 length: 13 amino acids. The germline V gene encodes CDR1 MNHEY and CDR2 SVGEGT.

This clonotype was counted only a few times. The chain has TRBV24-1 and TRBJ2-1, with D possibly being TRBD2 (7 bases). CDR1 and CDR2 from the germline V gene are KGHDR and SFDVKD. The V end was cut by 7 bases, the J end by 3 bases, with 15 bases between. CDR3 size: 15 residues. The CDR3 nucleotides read TGTGCCACCAGCATGAGGGGGGGCTTCTACAATGAGCAGTTCTTC. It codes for CATSMRGGFYNEQFF.

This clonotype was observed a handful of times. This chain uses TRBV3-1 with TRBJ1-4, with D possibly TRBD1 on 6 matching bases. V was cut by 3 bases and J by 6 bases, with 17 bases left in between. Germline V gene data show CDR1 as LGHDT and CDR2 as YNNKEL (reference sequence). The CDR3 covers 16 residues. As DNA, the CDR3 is TGTGCCAGCAGCCAGTCCGGGCGAAAGGGGGATGAAAAACTGTTTTTT. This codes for CASSQSGRKGDEKLFF.

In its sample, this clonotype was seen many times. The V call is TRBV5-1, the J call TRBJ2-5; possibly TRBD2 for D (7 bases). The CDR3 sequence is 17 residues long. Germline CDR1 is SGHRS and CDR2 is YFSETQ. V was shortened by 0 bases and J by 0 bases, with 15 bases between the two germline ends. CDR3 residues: CASSLESAGAYQETQYF. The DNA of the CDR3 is TGCGCCAGCAGCTTGGAGTCGGCGGGGGCGTACCAAGAGACCCAGTACTTC.

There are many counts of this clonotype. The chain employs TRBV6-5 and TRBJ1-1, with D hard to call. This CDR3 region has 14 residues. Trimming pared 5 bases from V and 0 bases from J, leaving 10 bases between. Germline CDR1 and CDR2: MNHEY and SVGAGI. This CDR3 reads CASSHGTMNTEAFF. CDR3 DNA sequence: TGTGCCAGCAGTCATGGAACAATGAACACTGAAGCTTTCTTT.

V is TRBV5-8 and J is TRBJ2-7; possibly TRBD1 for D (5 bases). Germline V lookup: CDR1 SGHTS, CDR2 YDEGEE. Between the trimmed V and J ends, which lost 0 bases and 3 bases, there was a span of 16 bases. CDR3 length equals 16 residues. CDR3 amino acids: CASSLGQSGLVYEQYF. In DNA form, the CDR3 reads TGTGCCAGCAGCTTGGGACAGTCAGGCCTAGTCTACGAGCAGTACTTC.

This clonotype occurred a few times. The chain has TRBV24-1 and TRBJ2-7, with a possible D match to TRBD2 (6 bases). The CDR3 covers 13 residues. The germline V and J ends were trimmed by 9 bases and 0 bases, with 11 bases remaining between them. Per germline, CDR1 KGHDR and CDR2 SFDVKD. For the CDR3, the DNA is TGTGCCACCGGGACTGCGAGCTCCTACGAGCAGTACTTC. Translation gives CATGTASSYEQYF.

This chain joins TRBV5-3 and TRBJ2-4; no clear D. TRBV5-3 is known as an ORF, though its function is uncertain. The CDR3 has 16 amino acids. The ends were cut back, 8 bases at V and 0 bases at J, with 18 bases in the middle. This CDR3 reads CASSRPGELAKNIQYF. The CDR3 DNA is TGTGCCAGCAGCCGCCCTGGTGAGCTAGCCAAAAACATTCAGTACTTC.

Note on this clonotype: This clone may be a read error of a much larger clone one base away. CDR3: CSVGEQNTEAFF. CDR3 nucleotides: TGCAGCGTTGGAGAACAGAACACTGAAGCTTTCTTT. This chain connects TRBV29-1 to TRBJ1-1; D is unclear. This CDR3 spans 12 amino acids. The V end lost 4 bases, the J end lost 1 base, and 7 bases lay between the germline ends. The V gene's germline CDR1 is SQVTM and CDR2 ANQGSEA.

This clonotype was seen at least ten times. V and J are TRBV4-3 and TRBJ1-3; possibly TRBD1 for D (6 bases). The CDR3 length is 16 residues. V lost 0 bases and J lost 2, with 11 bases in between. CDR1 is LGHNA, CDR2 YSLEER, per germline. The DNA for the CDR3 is TGCGCCAGCAGCCAAGATTCCGGGACAACTGGAAACACCATATATTTT. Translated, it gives CASSQDSGTTGNTIYF.

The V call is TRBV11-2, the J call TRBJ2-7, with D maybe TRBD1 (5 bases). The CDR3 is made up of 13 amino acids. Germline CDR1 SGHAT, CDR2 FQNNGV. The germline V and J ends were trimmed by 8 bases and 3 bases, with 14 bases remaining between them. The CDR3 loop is CASGWAQGYEQYF. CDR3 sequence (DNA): TGTGCCAGCGGCTGGGCCCAGGGCTACGAGCAGTACTTC. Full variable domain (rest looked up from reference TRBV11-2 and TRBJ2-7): EAGVAQSPRYKIIEKRQSVAFWCNPISGHATLYWYQQILGQGPKLLIQFQNNGVVDDSQLPKDRFSAERLKGVDSTLKIQPAKLEDSAVYLCASGWAQGYEQYFGPGTRLTVT.

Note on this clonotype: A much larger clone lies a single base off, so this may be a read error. The CDR3, as DNA: TGCAACGTTGAGCCCGGGGGACAAGCTTTCTTT. Protein: CNVEPGGQAFF. The rearrangement joins TRBV29-1 to TRBJ1-1; TRBD1 might be the D (5 bases). This CDR3 region has 11 residues. Germline V gene sequence: CDR1 SQVTM, CDR2 ANQGSEA. The full variable domain, completed using reference TRBV29-1 and TRBJ1-1, is SAVISQKPSRDICQRGTSLTIQCQVDSQVTMMFWYRQQPGQSLTLIATANQGSEATYESGFVIDKFPISRPNLTFSTLTVSNMSPEDSSIYLCNVEPGGQAFFGQGTRLTVV.

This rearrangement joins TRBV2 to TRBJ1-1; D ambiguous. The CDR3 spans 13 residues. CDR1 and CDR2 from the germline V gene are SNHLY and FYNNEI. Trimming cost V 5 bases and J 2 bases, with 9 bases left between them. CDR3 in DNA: TGTGCCAGCAGTATTTCCATAAACACTGAAGCTTTCTTT. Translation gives CASSISINTEAFF.

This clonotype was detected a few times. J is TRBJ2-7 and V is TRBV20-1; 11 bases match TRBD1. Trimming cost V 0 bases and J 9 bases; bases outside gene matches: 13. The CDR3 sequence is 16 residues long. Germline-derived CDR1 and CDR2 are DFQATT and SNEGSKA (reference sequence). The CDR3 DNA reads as TGCAGTGCTAGAGATCTTCGGGGGACAGGGGGGTACTTGCAGTACTTC. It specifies CSARDLRGTGGYLQYF.

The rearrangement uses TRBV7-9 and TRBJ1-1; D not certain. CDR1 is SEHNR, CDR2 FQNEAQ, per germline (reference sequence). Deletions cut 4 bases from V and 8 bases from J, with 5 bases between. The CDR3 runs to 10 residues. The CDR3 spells CASSYMEAFF. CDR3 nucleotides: TGTGCCAGCAGCTACATGGAAGCTTTCTTT.